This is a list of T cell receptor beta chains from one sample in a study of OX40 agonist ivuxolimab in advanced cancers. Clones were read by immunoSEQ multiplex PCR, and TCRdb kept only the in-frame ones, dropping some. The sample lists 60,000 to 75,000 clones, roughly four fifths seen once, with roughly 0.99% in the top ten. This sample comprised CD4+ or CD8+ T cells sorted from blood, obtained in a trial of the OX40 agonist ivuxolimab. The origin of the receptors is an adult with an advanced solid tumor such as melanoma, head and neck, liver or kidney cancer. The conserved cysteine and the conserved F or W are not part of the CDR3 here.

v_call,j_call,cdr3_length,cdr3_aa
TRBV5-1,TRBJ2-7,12,ASTPGEGVGEQY
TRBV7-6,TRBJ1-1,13,ASSLTKDGNTEAF
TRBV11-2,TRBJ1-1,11,ASSRGVNTEAF
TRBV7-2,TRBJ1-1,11,ASRLLRNTEAF
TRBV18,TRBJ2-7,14,ASSPPPGLTSYEQY
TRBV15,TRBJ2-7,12,ATSRVGGVGEQY
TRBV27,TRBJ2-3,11,ASSLSITDTQY
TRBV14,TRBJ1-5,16,ASSRQGQGATLDQPQH
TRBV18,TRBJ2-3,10,ASSLTTDTQY
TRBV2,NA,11,ASGKDRNYEQY
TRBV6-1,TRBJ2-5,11,ASKLTVSETQY
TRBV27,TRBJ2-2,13,ASSLNARGTGELF
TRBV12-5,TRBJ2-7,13,ASGFSDRGVNEQY
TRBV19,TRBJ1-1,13,ASSVKTGGSSEAF
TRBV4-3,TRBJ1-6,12,ASSHLWGGSPLH
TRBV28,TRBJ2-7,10,ASSTPTGEQY
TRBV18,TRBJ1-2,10,ASSPKEDGYT
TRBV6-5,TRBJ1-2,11,ASGDSLNYGYT
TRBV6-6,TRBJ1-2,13,ASSPPRQGTYGYT
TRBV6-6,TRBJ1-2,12,ASQIGQGMRGYT
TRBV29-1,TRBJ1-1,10,SVEVGSAEAF
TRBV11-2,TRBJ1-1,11,ASSLEGRTEAF
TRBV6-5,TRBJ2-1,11,ASTTQKVQGWI
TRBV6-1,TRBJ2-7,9,ASRALGREY
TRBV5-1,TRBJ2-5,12,ASSALQGGETQY
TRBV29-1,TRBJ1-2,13,SSGTGTSRGYGYT
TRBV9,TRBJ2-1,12,ASSSAGNYNEQF
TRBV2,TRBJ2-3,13,ASRLLAGSTDTQY
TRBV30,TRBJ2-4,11,AWRPGQANIQY
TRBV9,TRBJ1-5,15,ASSGGGGGFSNQPQH
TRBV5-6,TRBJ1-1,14,ASSSRLGDRGSEAF
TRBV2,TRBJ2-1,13,ASSEGLAGGNEQF
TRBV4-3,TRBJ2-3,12,ASSLTGFTDTQY
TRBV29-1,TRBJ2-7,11,SVVPGPAGEQY
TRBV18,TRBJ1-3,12,ASSPQETGNTIY
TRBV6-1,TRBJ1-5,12,ASIGQGWNQPQH
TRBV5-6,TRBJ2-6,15,ASSPGTGGSGANVLT
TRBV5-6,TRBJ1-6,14,ASKEVGQGRDSPLH
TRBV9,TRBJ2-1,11,ASSVAGHNEQF
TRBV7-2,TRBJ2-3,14,ASSLASNPSTDTQY